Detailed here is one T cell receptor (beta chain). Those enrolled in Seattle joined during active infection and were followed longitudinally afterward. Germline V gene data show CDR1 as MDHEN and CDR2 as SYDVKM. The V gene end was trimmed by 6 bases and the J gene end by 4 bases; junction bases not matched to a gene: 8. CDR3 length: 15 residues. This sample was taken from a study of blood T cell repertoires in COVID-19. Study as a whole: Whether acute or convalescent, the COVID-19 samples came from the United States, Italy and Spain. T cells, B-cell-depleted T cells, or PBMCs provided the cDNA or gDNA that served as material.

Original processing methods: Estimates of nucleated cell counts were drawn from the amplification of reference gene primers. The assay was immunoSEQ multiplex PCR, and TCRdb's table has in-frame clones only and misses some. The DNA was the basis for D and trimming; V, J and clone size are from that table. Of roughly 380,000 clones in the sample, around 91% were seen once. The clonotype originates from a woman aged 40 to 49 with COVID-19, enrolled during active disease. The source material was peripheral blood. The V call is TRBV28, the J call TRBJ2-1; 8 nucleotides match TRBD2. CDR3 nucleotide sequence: TGTGCCAGCAGGGAAACTAGCGGCGGTTACAATGAGCAGTTCTTC. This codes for CASRETSGGYNEQFF.